One T cell receptor (beta chain) is described in this entry. Its antigen is still unknown. The sample holds no much larger clone one base away, and base qualities are not on file. The collaborating institutions used their own protocols to collect whole blood in K2EDTA tubes. For TCRbeta analysis, collaborators shipped samples in one of three forms: frozen whole blood, isolated PBMCs, or DNA extracted from either of those sample types. The immunoSEQ Assay, a bias-controlled multiplex PCR, was used to amplify TCRbeta CDR3 regions from genomic DNA. Regarding the original processing steps: The number of nucleated cells in each sample was estimated by amplification of reference gene primers within the assay. To quantify the absolute abundance of each unique TCRbeta CDR3 rearrangement, sequence reads were collapsed and filtered. For each sample, productive Simpson clonality was calculated by taking the square root of Simpson's diversity index across productive rearrangements. In its TCRdb copy, this immuneACCESS table keeps in-frame sequences only and misses some clones. Where compared with another copy, unresolved V genes explain less than half of these, and the others have no known cause. V and J calls and clone size are copied from that table; D and trimming were computed from the DNA. The sample has roughly 77,000 clones on record, about 90% of them singletons. The ten largest clones represent just over 5% of the sample.

The data originate from a study of blood T cell repertoires in COVID-19 (dated by TCRdb to the early 2020s). A note on the overall study: The collaborator samples originated in the United States, Italy and Spain and spanned the acute and convalescent phases of COVID-19. Where available, HLA class I and class II types were obtained from metadata supplied by the sample provider rather than from assay-based typing. The sample metadata nearly always contained a de-identified subject ID, COVID-19 status, age in years and sex. The repertoires were made available in a free public database intended to serve as a resource for research on the immune response to SARS-CoV-2. The prospective study material was composed of cDNA or gDNA derived from T cells, B-cell-depleted T cells, or PBMCs. The samples were drawn from two sources: the first 160 participants of the ongoing ImmuneRACE study, and fewer than 1,500 subjects contributed by 6 global collaborators. Subjects who had been exposed to COVID-19, were actively infected with it, or had recovered from it provided the deeply sampled blood TCRbeta repertoires that made up the dataset. Paper-wide results and their limitations: How much clinical and demographic metadata was included differed by source and by participant, and the metadata was provided uncurated.

This receptor was taken from a human donor in a cohort sampled during active COVID-19. Sample: peripheral blood.

The DNA sequence is TGTGCCAGCAGCCAAGGGCTTAGCGGGGGGACCAGCACAGATACGCAGTATTTT. The translation is CASSQGLSGGTSTDTQYF. Rearrangement joined TRBV3-1 (or the pseudogene TRBV3-2) to TRBJ2-3, and 10 bases in between align with TRBD2. At the junction V is shortened by 1 base and J by 0 bases; bases outside the gene matches: 7. The CDR3 starts with the cysteine, ends with the phenylalanine, and has 18 residues. Only the CDR3 DNA is retained, 54 bases long and in frame from the first base. In the germline V gene (reference sequence), CDR1 corresponds to LGHDT and CDR2 to YNNKEL.